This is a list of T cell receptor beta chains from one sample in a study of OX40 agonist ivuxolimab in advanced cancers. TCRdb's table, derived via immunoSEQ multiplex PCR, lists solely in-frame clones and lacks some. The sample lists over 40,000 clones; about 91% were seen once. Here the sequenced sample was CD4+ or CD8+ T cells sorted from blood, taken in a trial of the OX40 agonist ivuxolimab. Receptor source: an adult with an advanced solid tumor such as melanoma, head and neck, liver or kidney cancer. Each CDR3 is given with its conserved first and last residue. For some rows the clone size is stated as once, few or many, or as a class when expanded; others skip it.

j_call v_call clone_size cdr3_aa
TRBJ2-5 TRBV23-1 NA CASSPRSRAEETQYF
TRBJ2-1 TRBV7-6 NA CASRPGLAGVNEQFF
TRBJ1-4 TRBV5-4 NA CASSLWSNEKLFF
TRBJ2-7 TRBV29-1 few CSAAETGGFSEQYF
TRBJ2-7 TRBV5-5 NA CASSLYMEGYEQYF
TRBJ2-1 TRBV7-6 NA CASSPGLVLNEQFF
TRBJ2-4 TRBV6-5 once CASSYSFPGLNIQYF
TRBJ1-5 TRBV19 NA CASRDRTADQPQHF
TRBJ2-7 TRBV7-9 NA CASSLGLGVRNEQYF
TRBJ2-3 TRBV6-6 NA CASRGARAGGTDTQYF
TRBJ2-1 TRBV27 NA CASSFLSGRGNYNEQFF